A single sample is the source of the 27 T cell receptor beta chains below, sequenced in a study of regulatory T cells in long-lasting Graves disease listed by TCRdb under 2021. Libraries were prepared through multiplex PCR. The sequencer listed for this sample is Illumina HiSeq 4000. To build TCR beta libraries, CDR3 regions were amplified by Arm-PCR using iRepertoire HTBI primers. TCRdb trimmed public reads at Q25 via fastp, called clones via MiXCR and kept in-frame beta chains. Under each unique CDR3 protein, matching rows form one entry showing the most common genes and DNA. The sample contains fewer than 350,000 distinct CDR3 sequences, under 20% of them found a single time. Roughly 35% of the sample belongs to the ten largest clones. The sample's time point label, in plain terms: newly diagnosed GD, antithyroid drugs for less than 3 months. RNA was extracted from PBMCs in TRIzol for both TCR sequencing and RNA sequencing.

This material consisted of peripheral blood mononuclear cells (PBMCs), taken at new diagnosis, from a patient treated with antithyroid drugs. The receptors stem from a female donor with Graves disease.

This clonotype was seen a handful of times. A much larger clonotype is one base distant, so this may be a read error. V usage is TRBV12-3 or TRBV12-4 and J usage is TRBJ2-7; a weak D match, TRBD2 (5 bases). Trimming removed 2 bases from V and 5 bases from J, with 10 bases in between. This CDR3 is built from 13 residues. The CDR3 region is CASSLRGLHEQYF. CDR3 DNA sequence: TGTGCCAGCAGTTTAAGAGGGCTCCACGAGCAGTACTTC.

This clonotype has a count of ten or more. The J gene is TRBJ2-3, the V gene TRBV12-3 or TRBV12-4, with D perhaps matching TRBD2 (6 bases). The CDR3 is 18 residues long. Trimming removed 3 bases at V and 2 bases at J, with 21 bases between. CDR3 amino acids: CASSFAGIFAGNTDTQYF. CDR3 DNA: TGTGCCAGCAGTTTTGCAGGTATCTTTGCGGGAAACACAGATACGCAGTATTTT.

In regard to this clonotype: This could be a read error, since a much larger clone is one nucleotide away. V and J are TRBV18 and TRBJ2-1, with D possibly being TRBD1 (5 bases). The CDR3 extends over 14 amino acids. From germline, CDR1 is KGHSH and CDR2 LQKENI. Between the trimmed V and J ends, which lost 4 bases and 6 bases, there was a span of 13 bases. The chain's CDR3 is CASSRLRQGNEQFF. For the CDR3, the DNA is TGTGCCAGCTCACGATTGCGTCAGGGCAATGAGCAGTTCTTC.

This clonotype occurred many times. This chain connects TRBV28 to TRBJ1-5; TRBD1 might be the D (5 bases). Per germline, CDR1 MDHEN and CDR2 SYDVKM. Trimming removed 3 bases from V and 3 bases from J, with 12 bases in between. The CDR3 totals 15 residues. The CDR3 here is CASSLGGANNQPQHF. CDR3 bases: TGTGCCAGCAGTTTGGGCGGGGCCAACAATCAGCCCCAGCATTTT.

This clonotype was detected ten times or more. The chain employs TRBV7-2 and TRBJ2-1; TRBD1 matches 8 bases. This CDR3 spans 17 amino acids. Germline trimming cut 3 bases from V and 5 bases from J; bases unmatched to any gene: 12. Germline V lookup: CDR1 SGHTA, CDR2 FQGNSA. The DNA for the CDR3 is TGTGCCAGCAGCTTTGAGGGGGACAGGTCCAGAAACAATGAGCAGTTCTTC. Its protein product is CASSFEGDRSRNNEQFF.

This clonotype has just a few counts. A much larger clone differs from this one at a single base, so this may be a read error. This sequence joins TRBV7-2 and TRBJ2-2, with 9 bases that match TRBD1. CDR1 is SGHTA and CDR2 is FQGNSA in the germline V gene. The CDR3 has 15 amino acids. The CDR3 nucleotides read TGTGCCAGCAGCTTAGACAGGGGGCCCACCGGGGAGCCGTTTTTT. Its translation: CASSLDRGPTGEPFF. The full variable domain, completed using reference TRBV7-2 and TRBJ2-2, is GAGVSQSPSNKVTEKGKDVELRCDPISGHTALYWYRQSLGQGLEFLIYFQGNSAPDKSGLPSDRFSAERTGGSVSTLTIQRTQQEDSAVYLCASSLDRGPTGEPFFGEGSRLTVL.

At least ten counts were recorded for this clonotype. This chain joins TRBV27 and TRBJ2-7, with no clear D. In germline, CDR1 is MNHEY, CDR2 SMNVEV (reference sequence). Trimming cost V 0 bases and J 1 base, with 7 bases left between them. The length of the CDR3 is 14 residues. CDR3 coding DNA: TGTGCCAGCAGTTTATCGAACCCTTCCTACGAGCAGTACTTC. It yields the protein CASSLSNPSYEQYF.

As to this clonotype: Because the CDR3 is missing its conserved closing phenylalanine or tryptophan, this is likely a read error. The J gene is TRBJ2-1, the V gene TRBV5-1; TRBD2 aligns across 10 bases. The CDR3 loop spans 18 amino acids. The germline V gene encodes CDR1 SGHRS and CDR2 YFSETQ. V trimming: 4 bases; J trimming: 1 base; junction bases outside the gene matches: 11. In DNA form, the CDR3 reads TGCGCCAGCAGCATGGAGGGGCGAGCGGGAGGGTCCTACAATGAGCAGTTCTGC. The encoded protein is CASSMEGRAGGSYNEQFC.

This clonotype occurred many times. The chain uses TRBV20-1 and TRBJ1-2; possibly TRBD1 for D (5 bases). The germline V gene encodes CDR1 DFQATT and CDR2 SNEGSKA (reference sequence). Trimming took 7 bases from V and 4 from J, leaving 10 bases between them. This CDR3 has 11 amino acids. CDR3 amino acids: CSVQERYGYTF. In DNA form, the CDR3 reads TGCAGTGTACAGGAGCGCTATGGCTACACCTTC.

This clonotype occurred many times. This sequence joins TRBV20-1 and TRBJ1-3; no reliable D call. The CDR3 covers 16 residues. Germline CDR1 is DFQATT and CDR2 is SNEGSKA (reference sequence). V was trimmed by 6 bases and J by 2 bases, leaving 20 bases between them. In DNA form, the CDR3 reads TGCAGTGCGCGCCGCCCGGGGTTTAATCCTGGAAACACCATATATTTT. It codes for CSARRPGFNPGNTIYF.

The CDR3 DNA sequence: TGCAGTGCTAGGAATCGGTCTAGCGGAGCTAACACCGGGGAGCTGTTTTTT. Amino acids: CSARNRSSGANTGELFF. The chain employs TRBV20-1 and TRBJ2-2; 7 bases are a match to TRBD2. V was clipped by 3 bases and J by 2 bases; unmatched bases: 12. The CDR3 is 17 amino acids. Germline loops: CDR1 DFQATT, CDR2 SNEGSKA (reference sequence).

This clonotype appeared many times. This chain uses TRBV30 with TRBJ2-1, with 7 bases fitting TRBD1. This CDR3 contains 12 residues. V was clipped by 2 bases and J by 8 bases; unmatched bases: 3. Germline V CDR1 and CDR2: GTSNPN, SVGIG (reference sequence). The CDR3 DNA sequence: TGTGCCTGGAGTACAGGGGCCTATGAGCAGTTCTTC. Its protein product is CAWSTGAYEQFF.

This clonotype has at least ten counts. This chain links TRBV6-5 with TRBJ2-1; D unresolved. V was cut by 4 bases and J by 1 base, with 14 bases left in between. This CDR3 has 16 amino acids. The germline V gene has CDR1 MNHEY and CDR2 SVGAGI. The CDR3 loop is CASSSLAGRSYNEQFF. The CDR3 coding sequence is TGTGCCAGCAGTTCCTTAGCTGGGCGGTCCTACAATGAGCAGTTCTTC.

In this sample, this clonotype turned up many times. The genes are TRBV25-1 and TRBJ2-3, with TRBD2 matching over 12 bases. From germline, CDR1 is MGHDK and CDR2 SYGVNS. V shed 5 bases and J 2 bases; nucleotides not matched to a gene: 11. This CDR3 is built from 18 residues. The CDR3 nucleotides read TGTGCCAGCAGTCCCAGGGGACTAGCGGGCGGACCCACAGATACGCAGTATTTT. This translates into CASSPRGLAGGPTDTQYF.

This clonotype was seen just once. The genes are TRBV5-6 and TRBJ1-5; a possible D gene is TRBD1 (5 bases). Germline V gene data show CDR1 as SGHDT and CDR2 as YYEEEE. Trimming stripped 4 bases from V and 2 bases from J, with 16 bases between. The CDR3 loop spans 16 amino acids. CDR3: CASSGARVMGNQPQHF. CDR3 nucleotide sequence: TGTGCCAGCAGCGGTGCCAGGGTGATGGGCAATCAGCCCCAGCATTTT.

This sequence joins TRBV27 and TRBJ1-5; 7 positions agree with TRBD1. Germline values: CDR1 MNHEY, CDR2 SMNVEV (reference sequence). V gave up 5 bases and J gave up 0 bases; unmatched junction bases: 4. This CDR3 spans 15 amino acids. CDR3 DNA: TGTGCCAGCAGTGTACAGGGGTTTAGCAATCAGCCCCAGCATTTT. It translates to CASSVQGFSNQPQHF.

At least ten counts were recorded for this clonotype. DNA for the CDR3: TGCAGTGCTAGACAGCAGGGACTAGCGGGTGTAGGGGCCTACGAGCAGTACTTC. It specifies CSARQQGLAGVGAYEQYF. The chain joins TRBV20-1 to TRBJ2-7; TRBD2 aligns across 12 bases. Trimming took 2 bases from V and 2 from J; bases not matched to a gene: 13. The germline V gene encodes CDR1 DFQATT and CDR2 SNEGSKA (reference sequence). There are 18 residues in the CDR3.

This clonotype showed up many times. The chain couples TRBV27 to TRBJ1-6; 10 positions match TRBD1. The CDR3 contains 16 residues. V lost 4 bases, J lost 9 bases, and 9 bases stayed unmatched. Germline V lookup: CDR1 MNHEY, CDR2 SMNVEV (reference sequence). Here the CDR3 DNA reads TGTGCCAGCAGTTGGGTCAATCGGGACAGGGGTTCACCCCTCCACTTT. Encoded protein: CASSWVNRDRGSPLHF.

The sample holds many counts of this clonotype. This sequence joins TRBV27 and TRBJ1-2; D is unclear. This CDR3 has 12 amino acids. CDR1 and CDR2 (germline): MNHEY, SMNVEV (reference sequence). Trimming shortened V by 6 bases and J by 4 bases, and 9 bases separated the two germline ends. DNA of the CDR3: TGTGCCAGCAGCTTGTCAGGCTATGGCTACACCTTC. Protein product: CASSLSGYGYTF.

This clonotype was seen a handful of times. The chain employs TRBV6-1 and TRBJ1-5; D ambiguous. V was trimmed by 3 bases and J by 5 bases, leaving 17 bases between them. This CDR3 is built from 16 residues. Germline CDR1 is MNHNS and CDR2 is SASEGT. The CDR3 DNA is TGTGCCAGCAGTGATCCCGGTCAGATACCCCATCAGCCCCAGCATTTT. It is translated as CASSDPGQIPHQPQHF.

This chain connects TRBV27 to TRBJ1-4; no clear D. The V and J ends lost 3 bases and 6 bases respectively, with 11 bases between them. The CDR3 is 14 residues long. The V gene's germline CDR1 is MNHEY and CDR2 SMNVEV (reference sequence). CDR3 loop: CASSFSWGDEKLFF. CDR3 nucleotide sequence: TGTGCCAGCAGTTTTTCGTGGGGAGATGAAAAACTGTTTTTT.

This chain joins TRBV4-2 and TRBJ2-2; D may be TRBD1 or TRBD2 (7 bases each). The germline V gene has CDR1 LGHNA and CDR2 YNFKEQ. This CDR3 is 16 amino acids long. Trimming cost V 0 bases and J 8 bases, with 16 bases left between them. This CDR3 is CASSQDAGGAWGELFF. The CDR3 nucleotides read TGTGCCAGCAGCCAAGATGCAGGGGGGGCCTGGGGGGAGCTGTTTTTT.

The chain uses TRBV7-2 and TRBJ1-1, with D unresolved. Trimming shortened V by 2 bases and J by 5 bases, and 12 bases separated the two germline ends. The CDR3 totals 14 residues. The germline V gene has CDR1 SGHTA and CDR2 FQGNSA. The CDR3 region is CASSLRGSGTEAFF. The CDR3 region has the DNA TGTGCCAGCAGCTTAAGAGGAAGTGGAACTGAAGCTTTCTTT.

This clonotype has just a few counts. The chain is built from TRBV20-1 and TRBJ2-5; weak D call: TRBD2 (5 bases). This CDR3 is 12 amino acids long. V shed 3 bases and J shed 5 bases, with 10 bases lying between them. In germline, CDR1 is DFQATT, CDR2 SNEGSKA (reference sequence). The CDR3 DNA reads TGCAGTGCTAGGGACTCGAAGGAGACCCAGTACTTC. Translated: CSARDSKETQYF.

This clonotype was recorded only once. The CDR3 loop is CASSVGQGRTNEKLFF. The DNA for the CDR3 is TGTGCCAGCAGTGTCGGACAGGGGAGAACTAATGAAAAACTGTTTTTT. The V gene is TRBV6-1, the J gene TRBJ1-4, with 9 bases fitting TRBD1. The V segment lost 4 bases and the J segment 1 base; nucleotides outside the gene matches: 4. From germline, CDR1 is MNHNS and CDR2 SASEGT. The CDR3 runs 16 residues.

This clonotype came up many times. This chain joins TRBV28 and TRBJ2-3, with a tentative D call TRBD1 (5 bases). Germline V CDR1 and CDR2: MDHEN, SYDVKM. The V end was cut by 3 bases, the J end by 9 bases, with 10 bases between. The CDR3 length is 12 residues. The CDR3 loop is CASSFRAATQYF. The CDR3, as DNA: TGTGCCAGCAGTTTCAGGGCAGCGACGCAGTATTTT.

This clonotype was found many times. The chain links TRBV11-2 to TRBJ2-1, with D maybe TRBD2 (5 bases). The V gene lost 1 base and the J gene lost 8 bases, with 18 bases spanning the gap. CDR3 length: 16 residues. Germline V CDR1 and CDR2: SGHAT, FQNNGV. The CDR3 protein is CASSLAPRGSGDEQFF. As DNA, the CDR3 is TGTGCCAGCAGCTTAGCCCCTCGGGGATCGGGTGATGAGCAGTTCTTC.